This T cell receptor (beta chain) was documented in a study of blood T cell repertoires in COVID-19 (dated by TCRdb to about 2020). About the full investigation: Samples from collaborators originated in the United States, Italy and Spain and spanned both the acute and convalescent phases of COVID-19. The material from the prospective study consisted of cDNA or gDNA derived from T cells, B-cell-depleted T cells, or PBMCs. The dataset comprised deeply sampled blood TCRbeta repertoires from subjects exposed to, actively infected with, or recovered from COVID-19. The repertoires were made available in a free public database intended to serve as a resource for research on the immune response to SARS-CoV-2. Samples were obtained from the ongoing ImmuneRACE study (first 160 participants) and from about 1,300 subjects provided by 6 global collaborators. The sample metadata nearly always contained a de-identified subject ID, COVID-19 status, age in years and sex. HLA class I and class II types, where available, came from metadata supplied by the sample provider rather than from assay-based typing. General findings and caveats noted by the study authors: Clinical and demographic metadata were provided uncurated, with the amount varying by source and participant.

Whole blood was collected in K2EDTA tubes by collaborating institutions according to the institutions' own protocols. For TCRbeta analysis, collaborators shipped samples as frozen whole blood, isolated PBMCs, or DNA extracted from either of those sample types. The germline V gene gives CDR1 as MDHEN and CDR2 as SYDVKM. The CDR3 starts with the cysteine, ends with the phenylalanine, and has 15 residues. Of the read, only the CDR3 DNA is kept; its 45 bases are in frame from base 1. Relative to germline, V is missing 4 bases and J is missing 7 bases, with 8 bases of the junction outside any gene match. TCRbeta CDR3 regions were amplified from genomic DNA using the immunoSEQ Assay, a bias-controlled multiplex PCR. For the original study's pipeline: The number of nucleated cells in each sample was estimated by amplification of reference gene primers within the assay. To quantify the absolute abundance of each unique TCRbeta CDR3 rearrangement, sequence reads were collapsed and filtered. For each sample, productive Simpson clonality was calculated as the square root of Simpson's diversity index over productive rearrangements. TCRdb carries this immuneACCESS record with in-frame sequences only. Its versions omit some clonotypes, under half of them owing to an unresolved V gene in the studies checked, with the rest unexplained. The V and J calls and clone size were taken over from that table, and D and trimming were inferred from the DNA. This sample gives some 86,000 clones in total; roughly 83% of them show up just once. The ten largest account for more than 25% of the sample.

Regarding this clone: Its antigen specificity is not known. Nothing much larger sits one base from this clone, and base qualities are not available.

This receptor chain uses TRBV28 and TRBJ1-2; 11 bases in between match TRBD1. This TCR came from an elderly woman with active or convalescent COVID-19. Material: peripheral blood. The CDR3 corresponds to CASSSYGTGGRGYTF. The sequence in DNA is TGTGCCAGCAGTTCGTACGGGACAGGGGGACGTGGCTACACCTTC.